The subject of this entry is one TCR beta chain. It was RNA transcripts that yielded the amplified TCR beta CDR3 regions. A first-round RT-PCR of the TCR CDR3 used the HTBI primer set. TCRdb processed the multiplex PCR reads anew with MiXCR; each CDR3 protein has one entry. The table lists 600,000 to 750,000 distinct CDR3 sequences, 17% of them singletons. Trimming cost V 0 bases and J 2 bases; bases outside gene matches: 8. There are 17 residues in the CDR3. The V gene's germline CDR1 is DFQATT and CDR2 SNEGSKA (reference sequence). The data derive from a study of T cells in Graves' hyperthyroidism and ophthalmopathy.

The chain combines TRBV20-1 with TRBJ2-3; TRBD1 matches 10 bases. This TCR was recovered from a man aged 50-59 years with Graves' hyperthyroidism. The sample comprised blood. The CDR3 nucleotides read TGCAGTGCTAGAGATGTGTTCGGACAGGGGGTCACAGATACGCAGTATTTT. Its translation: CSARDVFGQGVTDTQYF.